These 9 T cell receptor beta chains were all obtained from the same sample, sequenced in a study of T cells after yellow fever vaccination. TCRdb passed the 5' RACE reads through MiXCR, listing each CDR3 protein once. The table has about 75,000 distinct CDR3 sequences, under 9.5% seen once. This sample comprised CD8+ T cells sorted from PBMCs, obtained 9 to 11 days after the first yellow fever vaccination. The origin of the receptors is a man younger than 30 who received the YFV17D yellow fever vaccine.

In this sample, this clonotype turned up many times. Written as DNA, the CDR3 is TGTGCCAGCAGTTACCGAGGGGGCATAGGGACTGAAGCTTTCTTT. It codes for CASSYRGGIGTEAFF. The rearrangement links TRBV6-5 to TRBJ1-1; 7 bases match TRBD1. V shed 2 bases, J shed 5 bases, and the junction held 8 bases outside the gene matches. The V gene's germline CDR1 is MNHEY and CDR2 SVGAGI. The CDR3 has 15 residues.

This clonotype was detected many times. This chain uses TRBV19 with TRBJ1-5; D is undetermined. Germline V gene sequence: CDR1 LNHDA, CDR2 SQIVND (reference sequence). Trimming pared 0 bases from V and 0 bases from J, leaving 12 bases between. There are 17 residues in the CDR3. This CDR3 reads CASSIDPQPYSNQPQHF. CDR3 nucleotide sequence: TGTGCCAGTAGTATAGATCCTCAGCCATATAGCAATCAGCCCCAGCATTTT.

Ten or more counts support this clonotype. The chain is built from TRBV6-2 or TRBV6-3 and TRBJ2-1, with D possibly matching TRBD2 (5 bases). This CDR3 has 13 residues. Germline V gene data show CDR1 as MNHEY and CDR2 as SVGEGT. V was clipped by 9 bases and J by 6 bases, with 15 bases between them. The CDR3 coding sequence is TGTGCCAGTTCCCTCCAGGCGGGCAATGAGCAGTTCTTC. It yields the protein CASSLQAGNEQFF.

This clonotype appeared many times. CDR3 residues: CASSANNLDSDTQYF. In nucleotides, the CDR3 is TGTGCCAGCAGCGCAAATAATCTAGACTCAGATACGCAGTATTTT. The chain joins TRBV7-3 to TRBJ2-3; D is ambiguous. There are 15 residues in the CDR3. Germline V gene lookup returns CDR1 SGHTA and CDR2 FQGTGA. Trimming removed 5 bases at V and 4 bases at J, with 16 bases between.

This clonotype was recorded at least ten times. This chain uses TRBV4-1 with TRBJ2-1; TRBD1 is a possible D gene (6 bases). Germline V CDR1 and CDR2: MGHRA, YSYEKL. The CDR3 contains 15 residues. V was trimmed by 3 bases and J by 4 bases, leaving 13 bases between them. The CDR3: CASSHVGQIYNEQFF. The CDR3 region has the DNA TGCGCCAGCAGCCACGTAGGACAGATATACAATGAGCAGTTCTTC.

This clonotype showed up just a few times. The rearrangement links TRBV4-2 to TRBJ2-2; 12 positions agree with TRBD1. Germline trimming cut 0 bases from V and 6 bases from J; bases unmatched to any gene: 11. Germline V gives CDR1 LGHNA, CDR2 YNFKEQ. The CDR3 loop spans 19 amino acids. The chain's CDR3 is CASSQDTGTGGVGAGELFF. CDR3 DNA: TGTGCCAGCAGCCAAGATACCGGGACAGGGGGCGTAGGAGCCGGGGAGCTGTTTTTT.

This clonotype was observed at least ten times. The rearrangement links TRBV12-3 or TRBV12-4 to TRBJ2-1; TRBD2 is a possible D gene (7 bases). V lost 6 bases, J lost 4 bases, and 19 bases lay in between. The CDR3 loop spans 16 amino acids. Here the CDR3 reads CASRGGGAGLYNEQFF. The DNA for the CDR3 is TGTGCCAGCAGGGGTGGGGGGGCTGGCCTTTACAATGAGCAGTTCTTC.

The V gene is TRBV5-1, the J gene TRBJ1-1; a possible D gene is TRBD1 (5 bases). Germline values: CDR1 SGHRS, CDR2 YFSETQ. The CDR3 length is 13 residues. V lost 3 bases and J lost 7, with 13 bases in between. CDR3 loop: CASSSGGAFEAFF. For the CDR3, the DNA is TGCGCCAGCAGCTCGGGGGGTGCGTTTGAAGCTTTCTTT.

This chain links TRBV6-1 with TRBJ2-5, with D possibly TRBD2 on 5 matching bases. The V and J ends lost 6 bases and 1 base respectively, with 12 bases between them. CDR3 length: 14 amino acids. CDR1 and CDR2 from the germline V gene are MNHNS and SASEGT. The CDR3 nucleotides are TGTGCCAGCAGCCCCGAGACTACCCAAGAGACCCAGTACTTC. It is translated as CASSPETTQETQYF.